A single sample gave rise to the 18 T cell receptor beta chains below, sequenced in a study of blood T cell repertoires in COVID-19. The method was immunoSEQ multiplex PCR; TCRdb's version includes in-frame clones alone and lacks a portion of them. The repertoire holds some 200,000 clones, with approximately 90% as singletons. Sequences were obtained from PBMCs or T cells enriched from blood (not recorded which). These receptors came from a woman aged 40 to 50 with acute COVID-19.

The rearrangement joins TRBV30 to TRBJ1-3; weak D call: TRBD1 (5 bases). CDR1 is GTSNPN and CDR2 is SVGIG in the germline V gene (reference sequence). The CDR3 has 14 residues. This CDR3 reads CALVSRAAGNTIYF. The CDR3 DNA sequence: TGTGCTTTAGTCTCCAGGGCCGCTGGAAACACCATATATTTT.

The chain employs TRBV27 and TRBJ1-2; no clear D. This CDR3 is 12 amino acids long. V lost 6 bases and J 6 bases, leaving 11 bases between the germline ends. Germline values: CDR1 MNHEY, CDR2 SMNVEV (reference sequence). The CDR3 is CASRREGDGYTF. The CDR3, as DNA: TGTGCCAGCAGACGGGAGGGCGATGGCTACACCTTC.

This clone was observed once. The rearrangement links TRBV5-8 to TRBJ2-2; D possibly corresponds to TRBD1 (5 bases). CDR3 size: 15 residues. Trimming left V 0 bases short and J 4 bases short, with 10 bases between. Germline V lookup: CDR1 SGHTS, CDR2 YDEGEE. The CDR3 sequence: CASSLVQGITGELFF. In nucleotides, the CDR3 is TGTGCCAGCAGCTTGGTTCAGGGAATCACCGGGGAGCTGTTTTTT.

This clone has just a few counts. This chain joins TRBV5-1 and TRBJ1-2; D ambiguous. V was cut by 4 bases and J by 2 bases, with 9 bases left in between. Looked up from germline, CDR1 is SGHRS and CDR2 is YFSETQ. This CDR3 spans 13 amino acids. The DNA for the CDR3 is TGCGCCAGCAGCCACGGGAGCAACTATGGCTACACCTTC. Protein product: CASSHGSNYGYTF.

The rearrangement joins TRBV5-4 to TRBJ2-3, with D hard to call. This CDR3 contains 16 residues. Trimming took 2 bases from V and 0 from J, leaving 13 bases between them. Germline loops: CDR1 SGHNT, CDR2 YYREEE (reference sequence). DNA of the CDR3: TGTGCCAGCAGCTTTCTGGGTACGACTAGCACAGATACGCAGTATTTT. As protein: CASSFLGTTSTDTQYF.

CDR3 in DNA: TGCGCCAGCAGCCAAGACTCGGGCAGGGGGCCTCAGCCCCAGCATTTT. It codes for CASSQDSGRGPQPQHF. The chain uses TRBV4-3 and TRBJ1-5; 8 bases agree with TRBD1. The V gene's germline CDR1 is LGHNA and CDR2 YSLEER. CDR3 length: 16 amino acids. The V gene end was trimmed by 0 bases and the J gene end by 6 bases; junction bases not matched to a gene: 7.

This chain connects TRBV5-6 to TRBJ1-1; D gene ambiguous. V lost 0 bases, J lost 4 bases, and 10 bases lay in between. The CDR3 has 14 residues. CDR1 and CDR2 (germline): SGHDT, YYEEEE. The CDR3 coding sequence is TGTGCCAGCAGCTTGGCGGAGAGTCGCACTGAAGCTTTCTTT. Translated: CASSLAESRTEAFF.

The rearrangement uses TRBV27 and TRBJ2-2; D unresolved. Deletions cut 7 bases from V and 7 bases from J, with 13 bases between. The CDR3 has 13 residues. Germline CDR1 is MNHEY and CDR2 is SMNVEV (reference sequence). The CDR3, as DNA: TGTGCCAGCAAACCCTTAGCCGGCGGGGAGCTGTTTTTT. This sequence encodes CASKPLAGGELFF.

V is TRBV7-2 and J is TRBJ1-1, with D tentatively TRBD1 (6 bases). V was cut by 4 bases and J by 4 bases, with 13 bases left in between. CDR3 length: 14 amino acids. Per germline, CDR1 SGHTA and CDR2 FQGNSA. This CDR3 is CASSSRQVGTEAFF. The DNA of the CDR3 is TGTGCCAGCAGCTCAAGACAGGTGGGCACTGAAGCTTTCTTT.

This sequence joins TRBV2 and TRBJ1-3; 7 nucleotides agree with TRBD1. From germline, CDR1 is SNHLY and CDR2 FYNNEI. The CDR3 is 16 residues long. J lost 1 base, V lost 6 bases, and 9 bases had no gene match. CDR3: CASRRTGELSGNTIYF. The CDR3 nucleotides read TGTGCCAGCAGACGCACAGGGGAGTTGTCTGGAAACACCATATATTTT.

This clone was observed a handful of times. The chain has TRBV2 and TRBJ2-2; D gene unclear. The CDR3 consists of 12 residues. Trimming took off 7 bases at V and 6 bases at J, with 9 bases between the two ends. The V gene's germline CDR1 is SNHLY and CDR2 FYNNEI. The CDR3 sequence is CASKPAAGELFF. CDR3 nucleotides: TGTGCCAGCAAACCGGCGGCCGGGGAGCTGTTTTTT. The full variable domain, rest sourced from reference TRBV2 and TRBJ2-2, is EPEVTQTPSHQVTQMGQEVILRCVPISNHLYFYWYRQILGQKVEFLVSFYNNEISEKSEIFDDQFSVERPDGSNFTLKIRSTKLEDSAMYFCASKPAAGELFFGEGSRLTVL.

This rearrangement joins TRBV2 to TRBJ1-1; D unresolved. Trimming took 5 bases from V and 3 from J, leaving 7 bases between them. Germline loops: CDR1 SNHLY, CDR2 FYNNEI. This CDR3 region has 12 residues. The CDR3 region is CASSLYDTEAFF. CDR3 in DNA: TGTGCCAGCAGTTTATATGACACTGAAGCTTTCTTT.

The V and J genes are TRBV28 and TRBJ1-2; tentatively, D is TRBD1 (6 bases). Germline V gene sequence: CDR1 MDHEN, CDR2 SYDVKM. The germline V and J ends were trimmed by 5 bases and 5 bases, with 18 bases remaining between them. The CDR3 is 15 residues long. The CDR3 reads CASSTTGTRLYGYTF. CDR3 nucleotides: TGTGCCAGCAGTACAACCGGGACAAGATTGTATGGCTACACCTTC.

V and J are TRBV25-1 and TRBJ2-7; D unresolved. The CDR3 is 13 amino acids. V was shortened by 1 base and J by 6 bases, with 10 bases between the two germline ends. Germline CDR1 and CDR2: MGHDK and SYGVNS. The CDR3 sequence is CASSEFARGEQYF. The CDR3 DNA reads TGTGCCAGCAGTGAATTTGCCAGAGGCGAGCAGTACTTC.

The chain couples TRBV13 to TRBJ1-1; D might be TRBD1 (6 bases). Germline assignment: CDR1 PRHDT and CDR2 FYEKMQ (reference sequence). This CDR3 has 15 amino acids. V was pared by 1 base and J by 6 bases, with 15 bases between. CDR3 sequence (DNA): TGTGCCAGCAGCTTAGATGGACAGAGGATCTCTGAAGCTTTCTTT. Encoded protein: CASSLDGQRISEAFF.

The count of this clone is one. V usage is TRBV5-4 and J usage is TRBJ2-1; 9 bases align to TRBD2. The ends lost 5 bases at V and 7 bases at J; junction bases unmatched: 7. Germline V gene lookup returns CDR1 SGHNT and CDR2 YYREEE (reference sequence). The CDR3 is made up of 14 amino acids. CDR3 sequence: CASSQTSGFNEQFF. The CDR3 DNA sequence: TGTGCCAGCAGTCAGACTAGCGGTTTTAATGAGCAGTTCTTC.

J is TRBJ1-1 and V is TRBV19; maybe TRBD1 (6 bases). CDR3 length equals 15 residues. The V end lost 3 bases, the J end lost 7 bases, and 18 bases lay between the germline ends. Germline loops: CDR1 LNHDA, CDR2 SQIVND (reference sequence). CDR3 protein: CASSISGQKNYEAFF. In nucleotides, the CDR3 is TGTGCCAGTAGTATCTCCGGACAGAAAAATTATGAAGCTTTCTTT.

This chain uses TRBV5-1 with TRBJ2-3, with 10 nucleotides matching TRBD2. The ends lost 0 bases at V and 6 bases at J; junction bases unmatched: 13. Germline V lookup: CDR1 SGHRS, CDR2 YFSETQ. This CDR3 comprises 18 residues. The CDR3 loop reads CASSLVASSGGALDTQYF. For the CDR3, the DNA is TGCGCCAGCAGCTTGGTGGCGTCAAGCGGGGGGGCCTTGGATACGCAGTATTTT.